This passage covers 12 T cell receptor beta chains from one sample sequenced in a study of shared clonotypes between healthy human individuals. Terminally differentiated effector memory CD45RA+ cells were excluded from the naive CD8 cells, which were CD45RO-negative and positively selected for CCR7. Sequencing used immunoSEQ multiplex PCR; TCRdb keeps in-frame clones, though not all of them. The top ten hold less than 0.35% of the sample, which has some 580,000 clones, roughly 98% seen once. The sequencing input was naive CD8+ T cells sorted from blood. All receptors come from a man aged 25 to 40 in good health.

The chain links TRBV28 to TRBJ2-2, with D tentatively TRBD1 or TRBD2 (6 bases each). CDR1 and CDR2 (germline): MDHEN, SYDVKM. V was trimmed by 7 bases and J by 10 bases, leaving 25 bases between them. The CDR3 contains 16 residues. DNA of the CDR3: TGTGCCAGCACCTTAGAGGGGGGTTCCTCACAGGAGGAGCTGTTTTTT. Protein: CASTLEGGSSQEELFF.

The J gene is TRBJ2-2, the V gene TRBV27; D uncertain. V lost 0 bases to trimming and J lost 4 bases, with 6 bases between them. CDR3 length: 14 amino acids. In germline, CDR1 is MNHEY, CDR2 SMNVEV (reference sequence). CDR3 residues: CASSLSEPTGELFF. In nucleotides, the CDR3 is TGTGCCAGCAGTTTATCAGAGCCCACCGGGGAGCTGTTTTTT.

The V and J genes are TRBV19 and TRBJ2-7; 8 bases align to TRBD1. The CDR3 length is 15 residues. The germline gives CDR1 LNHDA, CDR2 SQIVND (reference sequence). Germline trimming cut 9 bases from V and 5 bases from J; bases unmatched to any gene: 15. CDR3 sequence (DNA): TGTGCCAGCGAGAGAACCCCGGGACAGGCCGACGAGCAGTACTTC. It yields the protein CASERTPGQADEQYF.

The CDR3 DNA reads TGTGCCAGCAGCCGGGACTACTACGAGCAGTACTTC. It translates to CASSRDYYEQYF. J is TRBJ2-7 and V is TRBV7-9, with 7 bases lining up with TRBD2. The CDR3 totals 12 residues. The V segment lost 5 bases and the J segment 3 bases; nucleotides outside the gene matches: 1. Germline CDR1 is SEHNR and CDR2 is FQNEAQ (reference sequence).

This chain links TRBV14 with TRBJ2-3, with D possibly TRBD2 on 5 matching bases. V was cut by 6 bases and J by 3 bases, with 10 bases left in between. The length of the CDR3 is 13 residues. Per germline, CDR1 SGHDN and CDR2 FVKESK. The CDR3 nucleotides read TGTGCCAGCAGGGAGGTAGGAACAGATACGCAGTATTTT. Residues: CASREVGTDTQYF.

This sequence joins TRBV29-1 and TRBJ1-5; no reliable D call. The CDR3 covers 14 residues. Trimming took 4 bases from V and 3 from J, leaving 13 bases between them. The V gene's germline CDR1 is SQVTM and CDR2 ANQGSEA. CDR3 protein: CSVAVYSDNQPQHF. The CDR3 nucleotides are TGCAGCGTTGCCGTGTACAGCGACAATCAGCCCCAGCATTTT.

This clone has a single count. This chain uses TRBV7-9 with TRBJ2-5; 10 positions agree with TRBD2. The CDR3 is 19 residues long. Trimming at V came to 5 bases and at J to 6 bases, leaving 21 bases not matched to a gene. CDR1 and CDR2 (germline): SEHNR, FQNEAQ (reference sequence). In DNA, the CDR3 is TGTGCCAGCAGCCCGAGCGGGGATAGCGGGAGGCCACCCGGGAAGACCCAGTACTTC. Residues: CASSPSGDSGRPPGKTQYF.

The V gene is TRBV13, the J gene TRBJ1-2; D is possibly TRBD1 (6 bases). The CDR3 has 14 residues. CDR1 and CDR2 (germline): PRHDT, FYEKMQ (reference sequence). The V end lost 4 bases, the J end lost 5 bases, and 14 bases lay between the germline ends. In nucleotides, the CDR3 is TGTGCCAGCAGCTCAGGGGACTTAGGATATGGCTACACCTTC. This encodes CASSSGDLGYGYTF.

This clone was detected only once. The rearrangement joins TRBV11-2 to TRBJ2-1; no definite D call. V was shortened by 0 bases and J by 5 bases, with 8 bases between the two germline ends. The germline V gene has CDR1 SGHAT and CDR2 FQNNGV. This CDR3 is built from 14 residues. CDR3 nucleotides: TGTGCCAGCAGCTTAGATAGGCTACACAATGAGCAGTTCTTC. This sequence encodes CASSLDRLHNEQFF.

The gene calls are TRBV6-5 and TRBJ2-7; D gene unclear. Germline V gene sequence: CDR1 MNHEY, CDR2 SVGAGI. The V end was cut by 8 bases, the J end by 1 base, with 6 bases between. The CDR3 is made up of 11 amino acids. In DNA form, the CDR3 reads TGTGCCAGCGGAGAATCCTACGAGCAGTACTTC. Translation: CASGESYEQYF.

The chain recombines TRBV14 with TRBJ2-7; 7 bases align to TRBD1. Germline lookup yields CDR1 SGHDN and CDR2 FVKESK. This CDR3 has 16 residues. The V segment lost 0 bases and the J segment 0 bases; nucleotides outside the gene matches: 5. The CDR3 loop is CASSQDPGTDSYEQYF. DNA for the CDR3: TGTGCCAGCAGCCAAGACCCCGGGACAGACTCCTACGAGCAGTACTTC.

The table lists this clone with a count of one. J is TRBJ2-7 and V is TRBV4-1, with 9 bases fitting TRBD1. The CDR3 consists of 16 residues. Germline V gives CDR1 MGHRA, CDR2 YSYEKL. V gave up 5 bases and J gave up 3 bases; unmatched junction bases: 11. CDR3 nucleotides: TGCGCCAGCAGCGCAACTTCCGGGACAGGGTTCTACGAGCAGTACTTC. This encodes CASSATSGTGFYEQYF.